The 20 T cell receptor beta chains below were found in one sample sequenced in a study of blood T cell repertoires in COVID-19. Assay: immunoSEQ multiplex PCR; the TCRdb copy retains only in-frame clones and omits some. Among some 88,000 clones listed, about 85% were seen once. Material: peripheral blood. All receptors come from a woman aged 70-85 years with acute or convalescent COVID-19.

The CDR3 loop is CASSLAWQGGNQPQHF. As DNA, the CDR3 is TGTGCCAGCAGCTTGGCCTGGCAGGGAGGTAATCAGCCCCAGCATTTT. The chain links TRBV5-6 to TRBJ1-5; a possible D gene is TRBD1 (5 bases). Deletions cut 0 bases from V and 4 bases from J, with 14 bases between. The CDR3 runs to 16 residues. CDR1 and CDR2 from the germline V gene are SGHDT and YYEEEE.

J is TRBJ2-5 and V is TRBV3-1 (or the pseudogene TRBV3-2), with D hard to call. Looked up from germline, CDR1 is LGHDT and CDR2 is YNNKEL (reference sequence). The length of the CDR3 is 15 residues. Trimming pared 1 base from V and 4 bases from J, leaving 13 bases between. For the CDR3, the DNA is TGTGCCAGCAGCCAAGTTCATGTGGAGTTAGAGACCCAGTACTTC. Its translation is CASSQVHVELETQYF.

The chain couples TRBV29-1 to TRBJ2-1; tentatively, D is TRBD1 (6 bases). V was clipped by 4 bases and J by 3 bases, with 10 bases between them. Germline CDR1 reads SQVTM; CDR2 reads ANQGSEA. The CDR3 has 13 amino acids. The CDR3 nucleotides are TGCAGCGTTGTCAGGGGCGACTACAATGAGCAGTTCTTC. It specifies CSVVRGDYNEQFF.

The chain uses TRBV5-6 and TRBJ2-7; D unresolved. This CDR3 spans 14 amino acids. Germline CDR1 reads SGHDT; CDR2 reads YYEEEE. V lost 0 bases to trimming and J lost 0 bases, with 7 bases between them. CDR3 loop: CASSLGVVSYEQYV. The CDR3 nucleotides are TGTGCCAGCAGCTTGGGCGTCGTCTCCTACGAGCAGTACGTC.

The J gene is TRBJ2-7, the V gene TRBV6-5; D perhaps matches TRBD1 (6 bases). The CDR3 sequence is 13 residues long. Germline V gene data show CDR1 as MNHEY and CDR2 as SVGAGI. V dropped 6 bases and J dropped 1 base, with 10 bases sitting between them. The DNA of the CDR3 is TGTGCCAGCAGGGAGGACAGTTCCTACGAGCAGTACGTC. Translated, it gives CASREDSSYEQYV.

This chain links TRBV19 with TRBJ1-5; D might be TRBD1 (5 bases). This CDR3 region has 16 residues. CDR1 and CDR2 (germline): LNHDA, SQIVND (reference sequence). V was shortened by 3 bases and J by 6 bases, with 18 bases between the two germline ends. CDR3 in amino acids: CASSIFAAGRGQPQHF. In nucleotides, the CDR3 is TGTGCCAGTAGTATTTTTGCTGCCGGGAGGGGTCAGCCCCAGCATTTT.

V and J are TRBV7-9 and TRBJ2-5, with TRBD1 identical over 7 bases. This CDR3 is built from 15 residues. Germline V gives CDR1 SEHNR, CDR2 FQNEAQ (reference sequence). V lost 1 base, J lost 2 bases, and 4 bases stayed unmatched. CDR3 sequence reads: CASSLGTTGQETQYF. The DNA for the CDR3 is TGTGCCAGCAGCTTAGGGACGACAGGGCAAGAGACCCAGTACTTC.

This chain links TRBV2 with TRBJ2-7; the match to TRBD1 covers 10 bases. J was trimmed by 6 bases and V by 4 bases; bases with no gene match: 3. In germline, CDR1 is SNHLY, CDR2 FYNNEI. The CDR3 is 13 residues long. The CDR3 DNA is TGTGCCAGCAGTGTAAGGGACAGGGGCGAGCAGTACGTC. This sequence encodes CASSVRDRGEQYV.

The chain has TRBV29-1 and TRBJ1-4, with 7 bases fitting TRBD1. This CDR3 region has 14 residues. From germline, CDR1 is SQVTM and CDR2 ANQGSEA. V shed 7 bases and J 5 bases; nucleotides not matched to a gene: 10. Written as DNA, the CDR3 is TGCAGCGCCGCTATGGGGACAGCCAATGAAAAACTGTTTTTT. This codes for CSAAMGTANEKLFF.

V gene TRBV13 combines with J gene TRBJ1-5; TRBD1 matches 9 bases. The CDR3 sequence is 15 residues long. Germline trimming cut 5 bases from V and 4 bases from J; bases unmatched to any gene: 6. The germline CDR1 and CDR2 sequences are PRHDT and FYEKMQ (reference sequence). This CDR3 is CASSVRGTGNQPQHF. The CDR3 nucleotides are TGTGCCAGCAGCGTCAGAGGGACAGGGAATCAGCCCCAGCATTTT. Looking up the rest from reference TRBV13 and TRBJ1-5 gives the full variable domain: AAGVIQSPRHLIKEKRETATLKCYPIPRHDTVYWYQQGPGQDPQFLISFYEKMQSDKGSIPDRFSAQQFSDYHSELNMSSLELGDSALYFCASSVRGTGNQPQHFGDGTRLSIL.

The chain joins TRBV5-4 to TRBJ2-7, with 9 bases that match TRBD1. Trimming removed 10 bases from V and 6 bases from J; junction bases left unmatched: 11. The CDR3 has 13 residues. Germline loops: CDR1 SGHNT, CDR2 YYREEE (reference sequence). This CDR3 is CALGQGLQGEQYV. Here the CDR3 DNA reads TGTGCCCTAGGACAGGGGCTGCAGGGCGAGCAGTACGTC.

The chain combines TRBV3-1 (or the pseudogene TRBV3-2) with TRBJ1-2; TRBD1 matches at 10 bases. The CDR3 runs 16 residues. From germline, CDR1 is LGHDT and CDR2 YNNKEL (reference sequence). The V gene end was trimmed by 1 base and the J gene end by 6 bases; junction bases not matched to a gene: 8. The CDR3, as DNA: TGTGCCAGCAGCCAAGTTCTGGGACAGGGGTCAAATGGCTACACCTTC. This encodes CASSQVLGQGSNGYTF.

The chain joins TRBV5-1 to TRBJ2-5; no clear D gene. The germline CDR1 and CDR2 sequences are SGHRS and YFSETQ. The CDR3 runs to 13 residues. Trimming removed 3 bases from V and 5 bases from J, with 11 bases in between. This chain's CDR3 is CASSSVIDETQYF. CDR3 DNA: TGCGCCAGCAGCTCGGTCATTGATGAGACCCAGTACTTC.

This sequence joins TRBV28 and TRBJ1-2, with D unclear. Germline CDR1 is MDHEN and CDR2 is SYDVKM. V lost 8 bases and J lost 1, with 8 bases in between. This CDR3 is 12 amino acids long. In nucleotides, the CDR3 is TGTGCCAGCCAGGTGATTAACTATGGCTACACCTTC. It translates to CASQVINYGYTF.

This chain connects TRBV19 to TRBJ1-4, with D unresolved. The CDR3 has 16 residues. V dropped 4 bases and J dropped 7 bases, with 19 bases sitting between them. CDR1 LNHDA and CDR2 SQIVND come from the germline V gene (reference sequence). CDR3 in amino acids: CASSTPTVPGSEKLFF. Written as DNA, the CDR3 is TGTGCCAGTAGTACCCCAACAGTCCCGGGAAGTGAAAAACTGTTTTTT.

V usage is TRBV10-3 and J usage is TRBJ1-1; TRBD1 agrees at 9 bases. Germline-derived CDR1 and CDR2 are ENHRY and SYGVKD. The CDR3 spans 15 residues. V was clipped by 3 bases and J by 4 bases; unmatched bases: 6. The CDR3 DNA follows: TGTGCCATCAGTGATTCCCGGGACAGGGCCACTGAAGCTTTCTTT. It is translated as CAISDSRDRATEAFF.

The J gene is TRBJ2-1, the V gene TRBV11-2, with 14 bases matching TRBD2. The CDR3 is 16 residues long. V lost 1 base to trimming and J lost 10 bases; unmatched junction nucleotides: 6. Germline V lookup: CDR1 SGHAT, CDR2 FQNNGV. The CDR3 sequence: CASSLGGTSGGAEQFF. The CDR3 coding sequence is TGTGCCAGCAGCTTAGGGGGGACTAGCGGGGGCGCGGAGCAGTTCTTC.

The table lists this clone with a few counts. CDR3 protein: CASRNRAGDTEAFF. The CDR3 DNA follows: TGTGCCAGCAGAAACAGGGCGGGGGACACTGAAGCTTTCTTT. The chain has TRBV7-8 and TRBJ1-1, with TRBD1 as a possible D gene (6 bases). CDR3 length: 14 residues. Germline V gene lookup returns CDR1 SGHVS and CDR2 FQNEAQ. V was cut by 6 bases and J by 3 bases, with 14 bases left in between.

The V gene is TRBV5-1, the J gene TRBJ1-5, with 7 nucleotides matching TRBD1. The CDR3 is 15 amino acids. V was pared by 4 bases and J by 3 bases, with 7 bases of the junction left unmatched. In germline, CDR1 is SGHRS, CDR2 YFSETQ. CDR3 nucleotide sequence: TGCGCCAGCAGCGTAGACAGGGCCGCCAATCAGCCCCAGCATTTT. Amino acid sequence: CASSVDRAANQPQHF.

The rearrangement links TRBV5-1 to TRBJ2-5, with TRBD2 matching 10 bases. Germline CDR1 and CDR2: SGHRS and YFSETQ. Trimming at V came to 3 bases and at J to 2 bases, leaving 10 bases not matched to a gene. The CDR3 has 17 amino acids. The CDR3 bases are TGCGCCAGCAGCTCTAACCGAGCGGGAGGGCCGCAAGAGACCCAGTACTTC. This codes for CASSSNRAGGPQETQYF.